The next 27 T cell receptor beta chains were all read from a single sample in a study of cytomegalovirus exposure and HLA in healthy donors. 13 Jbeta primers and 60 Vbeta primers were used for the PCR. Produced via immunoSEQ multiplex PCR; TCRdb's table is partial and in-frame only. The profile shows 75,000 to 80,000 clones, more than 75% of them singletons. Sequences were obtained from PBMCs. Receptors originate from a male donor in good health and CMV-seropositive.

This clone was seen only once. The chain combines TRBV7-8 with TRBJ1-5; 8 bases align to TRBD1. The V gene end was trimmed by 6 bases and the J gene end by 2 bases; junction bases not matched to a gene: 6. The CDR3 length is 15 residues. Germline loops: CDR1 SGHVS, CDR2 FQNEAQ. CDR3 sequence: CASRPGQGGNQPQHF. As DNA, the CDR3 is TGTGCCAGCAGACCCGGACAGGGCGGCAATCAGCCCCAGCATTTT.

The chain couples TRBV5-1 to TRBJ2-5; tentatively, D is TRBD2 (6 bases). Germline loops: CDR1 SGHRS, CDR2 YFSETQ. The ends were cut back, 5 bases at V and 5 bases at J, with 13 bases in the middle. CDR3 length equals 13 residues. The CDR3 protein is CASRTEGLETQYF. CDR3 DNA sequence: TGCGCCAGCAGAACGGAGGGCCTGGAGACCCAGTACTTC.

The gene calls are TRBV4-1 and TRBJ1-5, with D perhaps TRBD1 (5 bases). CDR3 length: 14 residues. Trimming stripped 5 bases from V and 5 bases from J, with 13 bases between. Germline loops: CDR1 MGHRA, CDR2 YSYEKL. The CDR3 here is CASSAGLGDQPQHF. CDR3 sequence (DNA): TGCGCCAGCAGCGCAGGGTTAGGGGATCAGCCCCAGCATTTT.

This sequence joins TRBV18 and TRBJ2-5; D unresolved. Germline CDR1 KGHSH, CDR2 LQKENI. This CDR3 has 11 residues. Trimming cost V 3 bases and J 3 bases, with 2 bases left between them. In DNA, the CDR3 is TGTGCCAGCTCACCCGAAGAGACCCAGTACTTC. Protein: CASSPEETQYF. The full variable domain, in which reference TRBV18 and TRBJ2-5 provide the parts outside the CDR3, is NAGVMQNPRHLVRRRGQEARLRCSPMKGHSHVYWYRQLPEEGLKFMVYLQKENIIDESGMPKERFSAEFPKEGPSILRIQQVVRGDSAAYFCASSPEETQYFGPGTRLLVL.

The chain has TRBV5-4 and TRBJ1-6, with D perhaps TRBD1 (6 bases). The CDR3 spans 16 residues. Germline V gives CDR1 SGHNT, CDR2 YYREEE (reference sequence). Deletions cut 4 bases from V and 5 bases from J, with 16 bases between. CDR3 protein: CASSLDSNLNNSPLHF. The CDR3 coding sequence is TGTGCCAGCAGCCTGGACAGTAACCTTAATAATTCACCCCTCCACTTT.

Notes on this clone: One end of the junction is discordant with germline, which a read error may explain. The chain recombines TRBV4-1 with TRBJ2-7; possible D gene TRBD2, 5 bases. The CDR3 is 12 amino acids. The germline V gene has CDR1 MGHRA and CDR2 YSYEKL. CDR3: CASSNGDGGPNF. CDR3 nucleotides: TGCGCCAGCAGTAACGGAGATGGCGGGCCCAACTTC.

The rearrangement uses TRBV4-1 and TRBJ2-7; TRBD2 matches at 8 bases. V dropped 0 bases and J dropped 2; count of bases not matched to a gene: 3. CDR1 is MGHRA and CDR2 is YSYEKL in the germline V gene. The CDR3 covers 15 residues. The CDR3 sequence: CASSQDAGGTYEQYF. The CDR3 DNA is TGCGCCAGCAGCCAAGATGCGGGGGGCACCTACGAGCAGTACTTC.

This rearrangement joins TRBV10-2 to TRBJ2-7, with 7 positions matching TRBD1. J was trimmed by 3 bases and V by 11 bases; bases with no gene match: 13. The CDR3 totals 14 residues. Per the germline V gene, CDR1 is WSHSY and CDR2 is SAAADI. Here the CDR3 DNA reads TGCGCCGCCCAACGGGACAGAGGAAACTACGAGCAGTACTTC. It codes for CAAQRDRGNYEQYF.

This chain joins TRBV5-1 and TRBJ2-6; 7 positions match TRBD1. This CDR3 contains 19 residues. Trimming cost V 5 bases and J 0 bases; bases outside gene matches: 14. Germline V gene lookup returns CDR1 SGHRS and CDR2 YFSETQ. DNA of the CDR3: TGCGCCAGCAGGCCATTGGGACAGAAGAAAAGCTCTGGGGCCAACGTCCTGACTTTC. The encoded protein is CASRPLGQKKSSGANVLTF.

The CDR3 loop reads CASSLTSLAGGYTF. CDR3 bases: TGTGCCAGCAGTTTGACCTCTTTAGCAGGGGGCTACACCTTC. The V and J genes are TRBV27 and TRBJ1-2, with D perhaps TRBD1 (5 bases). The V and J ends lost 3 bases and 8 bases respectively, with 16 bases between them. The CDR3 sequence is 14 residues long. Germline CDR1 MNHEY, CDR2 SMNVEV (reference sequence).

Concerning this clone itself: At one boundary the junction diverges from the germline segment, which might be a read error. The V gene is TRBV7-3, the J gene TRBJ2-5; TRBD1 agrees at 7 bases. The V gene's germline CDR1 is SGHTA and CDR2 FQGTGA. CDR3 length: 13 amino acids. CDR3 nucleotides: TGTGCCAGCAGCCCCGACAGGGCCGAGACCCAGCACTTC. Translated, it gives CASSPDRAETQHF.

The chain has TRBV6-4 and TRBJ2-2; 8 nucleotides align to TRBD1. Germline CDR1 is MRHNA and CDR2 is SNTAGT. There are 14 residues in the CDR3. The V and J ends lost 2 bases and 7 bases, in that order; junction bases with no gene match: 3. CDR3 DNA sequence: TGTGCCAGCAGTGACGGACAGGGAGGCGGGGAGCTGTTTTTT. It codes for CASSDGQGGGELFF.

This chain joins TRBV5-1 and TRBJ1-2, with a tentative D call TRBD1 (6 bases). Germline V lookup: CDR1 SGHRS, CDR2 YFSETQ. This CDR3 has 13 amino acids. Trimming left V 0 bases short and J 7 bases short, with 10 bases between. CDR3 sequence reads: CASSLVSGAGYTF. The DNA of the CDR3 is TGCGCCAGCAGCTTGGTTTCAGGGGCTGGCTACACCTTC.

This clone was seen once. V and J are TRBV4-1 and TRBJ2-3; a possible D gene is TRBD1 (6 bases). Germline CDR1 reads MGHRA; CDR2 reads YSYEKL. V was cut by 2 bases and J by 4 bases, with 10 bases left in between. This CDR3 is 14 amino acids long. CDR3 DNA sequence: TGCGCCAGCAGCCAAACCCACAGGGCAGATACGCAGTATTTT. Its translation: CASSQTHRADTQYF.

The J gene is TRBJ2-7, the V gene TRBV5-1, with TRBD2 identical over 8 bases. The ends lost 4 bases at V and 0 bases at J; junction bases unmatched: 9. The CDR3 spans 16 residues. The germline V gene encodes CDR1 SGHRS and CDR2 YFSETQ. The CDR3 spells CASSPFYGGDSYEQYF. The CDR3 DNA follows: TGCGCCAGCAGCCCGTTTTACGGGGGGGACTCCTACGAGCAGTACTTC.

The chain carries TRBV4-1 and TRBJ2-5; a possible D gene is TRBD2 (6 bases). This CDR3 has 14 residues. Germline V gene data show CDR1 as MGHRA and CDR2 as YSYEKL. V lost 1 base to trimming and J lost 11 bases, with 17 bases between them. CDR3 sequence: CASSQGEGTEEQYF. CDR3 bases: TGCGCCAGCAGCCAAGGTGAGGGGACTGAAGAGCAGTACTTC.

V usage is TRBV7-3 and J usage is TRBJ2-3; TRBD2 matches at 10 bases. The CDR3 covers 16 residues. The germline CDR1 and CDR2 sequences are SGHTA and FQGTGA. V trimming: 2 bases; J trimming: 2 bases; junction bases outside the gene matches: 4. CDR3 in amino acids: CASSLGLAGDTDTQYF. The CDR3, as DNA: TGTGCCAGCAGCTTAGGGCTAGCGGGAGACACAGATACGCAGTATTTT.

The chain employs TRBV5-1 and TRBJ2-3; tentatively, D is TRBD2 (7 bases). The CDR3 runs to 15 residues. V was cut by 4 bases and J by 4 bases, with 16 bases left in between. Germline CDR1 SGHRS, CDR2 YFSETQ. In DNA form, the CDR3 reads TGCGCCAGCAGCGTTCGGGGGGCCCCCGCAGATACGCAGTATTTT. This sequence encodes CASSVRGAPADTQYF.

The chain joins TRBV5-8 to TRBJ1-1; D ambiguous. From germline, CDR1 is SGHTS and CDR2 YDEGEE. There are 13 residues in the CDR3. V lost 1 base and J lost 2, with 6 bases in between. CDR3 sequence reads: CASSLWRNTEAFF. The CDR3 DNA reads TGTGCCAGCAGCTTGTGGAGAAACACTGAAGCTTTCTTT.

The CDR3 protein is CASSLIAGPYNEQFF. In DNA form, the CDR3 reads TGCGCCAGCAGCTTGATCGCGGGGCCCTACAATGAGCAGTTCTTC. This chain connects TRBV5-1 to TRBJ2-1, with TRBD2 as a possible D gene (6 bases). Trimming removed 1 base at V and 2 bases at J, with 10 bases between. CDR3 length: 15 amino acids. Germline lookup yields CDR1 SGHRS and CDR2 YFSETQ.

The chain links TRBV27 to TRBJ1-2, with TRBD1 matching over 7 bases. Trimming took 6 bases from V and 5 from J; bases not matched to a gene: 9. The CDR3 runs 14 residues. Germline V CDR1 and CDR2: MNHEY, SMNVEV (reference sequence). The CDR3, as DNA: TGTGCCAGCAGGGCTACCGGGACAGCGTATGGCTACACCTTC. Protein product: CASRATGTAYGYTF.

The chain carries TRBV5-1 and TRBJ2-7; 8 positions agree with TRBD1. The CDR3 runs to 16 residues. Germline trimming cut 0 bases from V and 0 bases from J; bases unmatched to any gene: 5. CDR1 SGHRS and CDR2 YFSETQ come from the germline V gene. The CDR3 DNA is TGCGCCAGCAGCTTGGAGGCGACAGGGGTCTCCTACGAGCAGTACTTC. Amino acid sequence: CASSLEATGVSYEQYF. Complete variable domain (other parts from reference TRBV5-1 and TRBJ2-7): KAGVTQTPRYLIKTRGQQVTLSCSPISGHRSVSWYQQTPGQGLQFLFEYFSETQRNKGNFPGRFSGRQFSNSRSEMNVSTLELGDSALYLCASSLEATGVSYEQYFGPGTRLTVT.

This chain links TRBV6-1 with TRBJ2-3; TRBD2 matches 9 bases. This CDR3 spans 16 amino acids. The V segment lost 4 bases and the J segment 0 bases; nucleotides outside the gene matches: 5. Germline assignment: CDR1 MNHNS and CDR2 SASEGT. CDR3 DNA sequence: TGTGCCAGCAGTGCCAATCTAGCGGGGAGCACAGATACGCAGTATTTT. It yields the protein CASSANLAGSTDTQYF.

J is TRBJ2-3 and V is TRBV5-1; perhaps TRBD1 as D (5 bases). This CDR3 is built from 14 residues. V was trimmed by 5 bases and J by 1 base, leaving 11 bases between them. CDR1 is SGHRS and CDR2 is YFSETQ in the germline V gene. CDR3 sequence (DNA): TGCGCCAGCAGGGGGCTCAGAGGCACAGATACGCAGTATTTT. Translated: CASRGLRGTDTQYF. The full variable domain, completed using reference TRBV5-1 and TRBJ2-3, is KAGVTQTPRYLIKTRGQQVTLSCSPISGHRSVSWYQQTPGQGLQFLFEYFSETQRNKGNFPGRFSGRQFSNSRSEMNVSTLELGDSALYLCASRGLRGTDTQYFGPGTRLTVL.

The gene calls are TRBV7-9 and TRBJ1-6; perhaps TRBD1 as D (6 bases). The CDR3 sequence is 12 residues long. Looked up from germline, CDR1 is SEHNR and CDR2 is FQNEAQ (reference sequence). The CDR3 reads CAGGNGDSPLHF. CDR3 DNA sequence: TGTGCAGGGGGTAACGGGGATTCACCCCTCCACTTT.

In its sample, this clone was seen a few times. This CDR3 is CASSEGFVRGYEQYF. CDR3 DNA sequence: TGTGCCAGCAGTGAAGGATTCGTAAGGGGCTACGAGCAGTACTTC. The chain recombines TRBV6-1 with TRBJ2-7; D might be TRBD1 (5 bases). The ends were cut back, 1 base at V and 3 bases at J, with 13 bases in the middle. Germline-derived CDR1 and CDR2 are MNHNS and SASEGT. CDR3 size: 15 residues.

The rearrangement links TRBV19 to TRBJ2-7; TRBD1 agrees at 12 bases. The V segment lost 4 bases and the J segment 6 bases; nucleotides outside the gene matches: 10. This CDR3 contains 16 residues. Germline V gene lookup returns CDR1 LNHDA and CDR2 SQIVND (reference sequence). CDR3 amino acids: CASSTRRDRGLSEQYF. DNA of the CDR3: TGTGCCAGTAGTACGCGCCGGGACAGGGGGCTTTCCGAGCAGTACTTC.